These 22 T cell receptor beta chains originate from one sample sequenced in a study of blood T cell repertoires in COVID-19. This table comes from immunoSEQ multiplex PCR, and its TCRdb copy is limited to in-frame clones, with some not included. The sample consists of approximately 220,000 clones, around nine tenths of them appearing once. The material sequenced was peripheral blood. Every receptor here comes from a man between 60 and 75 years old who had recovered from COVID-19.

The chain recombines TRBV24-1 with TRBJ2-1; 7 positions agree with TRBD1. Germline CDR1 KGHDR, CDR2 SFDVKD. V was pared by 9 bases and J by 4 bases, with 2 bases of the junction left unmatched. CDR3 length: 12 amino acids. The CDR3 region is CATGTAYNEQFF. The CDR3, as DNA: TGTGCCACCGGGACAGCATACAATGAGCAGTTCTTC.

V is TRBV30 and J is TRBJ2-4, with TRBD1 matching 8 bases. This CDR3 is built from 15 residues. CDR1 is GTSNPN and CDR2 is SVGIG in the germline V gene (reference sequence). Germline trimming cut 3 bases from V and 6 bases from J; bases unmatched to any gene: 10. The DNA of the CDR3 is TGTGCCTGGAGCGAACCGGGACAGGCGAGAAACATTCAGTACTTC. This sequence encodes CAWSEPGQARNIQYF.

This chain links TRBV6-5 with TRBJ1-5, with unresolved D. The CDR3 consists of 13 residues. Trimming left V 4 bases short and J 6 bases short, with 10 bases between. Germline V CDR1 and CDR2: MNHEY, SVGAGI. This CDR3 is CASSSLIGQPQHF. Here the CDR3 DNA reads TGTGCCAGCAGTTCCCTGATCGGTCAGCCCCAGCATTTT.

The V and J genes are TRBV6-2 or TRBV6-3 and TRBJ2-7, with TRBD1 as a possible D gene (5 bases). Trimming removed 6 bases at V and 8 bases at J, with 11 bases between. The CDR3 length is 11 residues. CDR1 MNHEY and CDR2 SVGEGT come from the germline V gene. CDR3 protein: CASSLDKKQYF. In DNA form, the CDR3 reads TGTGCCAGCAGCCTGGACAAGAAGCAGTACTTC.

The rearrangement uses TRBV9 and TRBJ2-5, with a weak D call TRBD1 (6 bases). With 1 base removed from V and 5 bases from J, the gap between germline ends came to 12 bases. Per germline, CDR1 SGDLS and CDR2 YYNGEE. The CDR3 spans 14 residues. For the CDR3, the DNA is TGTGCCAGCAGCGTAACAGGGTCAGGGGAGACCCAGTACTTC. It yields the protein CASSVTGSGETQYF.

This chain links TRBV6-5 with TRBJ1-1; D unresolved. Trimming stripped 2 bases from V and 10 bases from J, with 11 bases between. The germline CDR1 and CDR2 sequences are MNHEY and SVGAGI. The CDR3 runs 12 residues. CDR3 DNA sequence: TGTGCCAGCAGTTACCCCGGGAGCGGAGCTTTCTTT. Protein: CASSYPGSGAFF.

The rearrangement joins TRBV10-3 to TRBJ2-3; the D gene is possibly TRBD1 (5 bases). The germline CDR1 and CDR2 sequences are ENHRY and SYGVKD. The CDR3 contains 14 residues. The V gene lost 3 bases and the J gene lost 3 bases, with 10 bases spanning the gap. The CDR3 region has the DNA TGTGCCATCAGTGAAGGGGCCCGGACAGATACGCAGTATTTT. Protein product: CAISEGARTDTQYF.

The V call is TRBV2, the J call TRBJ1-2; D is uncertain. The germline CDR1 and CDR2 sequences are SNHLY and FYNNEI. V dropped 3 bases and J dropped 2 bases, with 13 bases sitting between them. The CDR3 sequence is 15 residues long. CDR3 protein: CASSEVGALNYGYTF. In DNA, the CDR3 is TGTGCCAGCAGTGAGGTCGGAGCGCTCAACTATGGCTACACCTTC.

CDR3 protein: CATSGRQVRSPLHF. In DNA form, the CDR3 reads TGTGCCACCAGCGGCCGCCAGGTTCGTTCACCCCTCCACTTT. This chain connects TRBV15 to TRBJ1-6, with D unclear. The germline V gene has CDR1 LNHNV and CDR2 YYDKDF (reference sequence). The CDR3 consists of 14 residues. The ends were cut back, 5 bases at V and 9 bases at J, with 14 bases in the middle. The full variable domain, in which reference TRBV15 and TRBJ1-6 provide the parts outside the CDR3, is DAMVIQNPRYQVTQFGKPVTLSCSQTLNHNVMYWYQQKSSQAPKLLFHYYDKDFNNEADTPDNFQSRRPNTSFCFLDIRSPGLGDTAMYLCATSGRQVRSPLHFGNGTRLTVT.

V usage is TRBV5-8 and J usage is TRBJ2-7, with D possibly TRBD2 on 6 matching bases. The CDR3 extends over 14 amino acids. The germline V gene encodes CDR1 SGHTS and CDR2 YDEGEE. Trimming stripped 4 bases from V and 0 bases from J, with 11 bases between. The CDR3 DNA sequence: TGTGCCAGCAGCCATCCCGGGGGCTCCTACGAGCAGTACTTC. Residues: CASSHPGGSYEQYF. The full variable domain, completed using reference TRBV5-8 and TRBJ2-7, is EAGVTQSPTHLIKTRGQQATLRCSPISGHTSVYWYQQALGLGLQFLLWYDEGEERNRGNFPPRFSGRQFPNYSSELNVNALELEDSALYLCASSHPGGSYEQYFGPGTRLTVT.

The rearrangement joins TRBV6-6 to TRBJ2-4; 8 bases are shared with TRBD2. Trimming at V came to 5 bases and at J to 6 bases, leaving 6 bases not matched to a gene. The germline V gene has CDR1 MNHNY and CDR2 SVGAGI (reference sequence). This CDR3 spans 14 amino acids. CDR3 nucleotides: TGTGCCAGCAGTCTGGCGGGGGGTCGAAACATTCAGTACTTC. Residues: CASSLAGGRNIQYF.

Comments on this clone: This specimen includes other DNA sequences encoding the same CDR3. J is TRBJ1-1 and V is TRBV9, with unresolved D. With 2 bases removed from V and 1 base from J, the gap between germline ends came to 6 bases. The CDR3 consists of 13 residues. The V gene's germline CDR1 is SGDLS and CDR2 YYNGEE. CDR3 nucleotides: TGTGCCAGCAGCGTCCACGGGAACACTGAAGCTTTCTTT. It encodes CASSVHGNTEAFF.

The table lists this clone with a count of one. The J gene is TRBJ2-5, the V gene TRBV5-1; D gene unclear. V lost 3 bases and J 2 bases, leaving 14 bases between the germline ends. The CDR3 contains 15 residues. From germline, CDR1 is SGHRS and CDR2 YFSETQ. CDR3 region: CASSSGERGQETQYF. The CDR3 nucleotides are TGCGCCAGCAGCTCGGGTGAGAGAGGACAAGAGACCCAGTACTTC.

The CDR3 loop reads CAQQLERAAGTEAFF. The CDR3 DNA reads as TGCGCCCAGCAGCTTGAACGGGCGGCGGGCACTGAAGCTTTCTTT. The V and J genes are TRBV5-1 and TRBJ1-1; D is undetermined. The CDR3 is 15 amino acids. Germline V CDR1 and CDR2: SGHRS, YFSETQ. The ends were cut back, 10 bases at V and 4 bases at J, with 23 bases in the middle.

This chain links TRBV6-5 with TRBJ1-6, with D perhaps TRBD1 (6 bases). Germline V gene data show CDR1 as MNHEY and CDR2 as SVGAGI. V was clipped by 0 bases and J by 6 bases, with 12 bases between them. This CDR3 is 16 amino acids long. The CDR3 DNA sequence: TGTGCCAGCAGTTACTCGAATACAGGGATTAATTCACCCCTCCACTTT. Encoded protein: CASSYSNTGINSPLHF.

The genes are TRBV7-3 and TRBJ2-1; 8 bases fit TRBD2. There are 16 residues in the CDR3. The germline gives CDR1 SGHTA, CDR2 FQGTGA. The trim removed 5 bases at V and 2 bases at J, leaving 8 bases unmatched. The CDR3 region is CASSRGGESPYNEQFF. The CDR3 region has the DNA TGTGCCAGCAGCCGGGGGGGGGAAAGCCCCTACAATGAGCAGTTCTTC. Filled out from reference TRBV7-3 and TRBJ2-1, the complete variable domain reads GAGVSQTPSNKVTEKGKYVELRCDPISGHTALYWYRQSLGQGPEFLIYFQGTGAADDSGLPNDRFFAVRPEGSVSTLKIQRTERGDSAVYLCASSRGGESPYNEQFFGPGTRLTVL.

J is TRBJ2-6 and V is TRBV4-2; 7 bases line up with TRBD2. Germline loops: CDR1 LGHNA, CDR2 YNFKEQ. After removal of 4 bases from V and 0 bases from J, the junction contained 6 bases not matched to a gene. There are 17 residues in the CDR3. The CDR3 loop is CASSPWLAASGANVLTF. The CDR3 DNA reads as TGTGCCAGCAGCCCCTGGCTAGCGGCCTCTGGGGCCAACGTCCTGACTTTC.

V gene TRBV11-2 combines with J gene TRBJ2-7, with 7 bases matching TRBD2. Germline V CDR1 and CDR2: SGHAT, FQNNGV. CDR3 length: 15 amino acids. The V gene end was trimmed by 1 base and the J gene end by 0 bases; junction bases not matched to a gene: 3. CDR3 loop: CASSLVGEGSYEQYF. The DNA of the CDR3 is TGTGCCAGCAGCTTAGTAGGGGAGGGCTCCTACGAGCAGTACTTC.

The V gene is TRBV6-1, the J gene TRBJ1-2; D unresolved. Germline V gene sequence: CDR1 MNHNS, CDR2 SASEGT. CDR3 length equals 17 residues. V lost 2 bases to trimming and J lost 7 bases, with 23 bases between them. The CDR3 protein is CASSESEAITSPSGYTF. The CDR3 bases are TGTGCCAGCAGTGAATCCGAGGCGATCACTTCGCCAAGTGGCTACACCTTC.

The rearrangement uses TRBV7-3 and TRBJ2-3, with D possibly being TRBD1 (5 bases). CDR1 and CDR2 (germline): SGHTA, FQGTGA. The CDR3 length is 15 residues. V was trimmed by 5 bases and J by 4 bases, leaving 16 bases between them. The CDR3 DNA reads TGTGCCAGCAGCCAAGGGGCCGCCCAGGCAGATACGCAGTATTTT. Translation: CASSQGAAQADTQYF.

V usage is TRBV10-2 and J usage is TRBJ1-5, with 9 bases matching TRBD1. This CDR3 region has 17 residues. The trim removed 0 bases at V and 7 bases at J, leaving 10 bases unmatched. The germline V gene has CDR1 WSHSY and CDR2 SAAADI. In DNA, the CDR3 is TGCGCCAGCAGTGAGTCAGGGGGACAGGGTGGTTGGCAGCCCCAGCATTTT. It codes for CASSESGGQGGWQPQHF.

The chain has TRBV5-1 and TRBJ1-4; D may be TRBD1 (5 bases). The V and J ends lost 0 bases and 0 bases respectively, with 6 bases between them. The CDR3 has 15 residues. Germline CDR1 is SGHRS and CDR2 is YFSETQ. CDR3 DNA: TGCGCCAGCAGCTTGGGACAGTCAACTAATGAAAAACTGTTTTTT. Its translation: CASSLGQSTNEKLFF.